This T cell receptor (beta chain) was sequenced in a study of blood T cells in healthy people across ages. Study-wide results and limits: Possibly confounding the expanded clonotype changes was the fact that donor CMV status was unknown.

Each donor had roughly 10 milliliters of peripheral blood drawn. V was shortened by 8 bases and J by 5 bases, with 15 bases between the two germline ends. The CDR3 has 14 residues. The germline V gene has CDR1 SGHTA and CDR2 FQGNSA. Primed by a sample-barcoded 5' primer and a J-beta primer mix, a second PCR proceeded for about 6 to 11 cycles. In TCRdb, the 5' RACE reads were re-called with MiXCR into one record per CDR3 protein. The sample lists about a million distinct CDR3 sequences, around 54% seen once, with about 20% in the top ten. As to this clonotype: Antigen unknown.

The sample comprised blood. The receptor comes from a woman aged 55-70 years in good health. The rearrangement joins TRBV7-2 to TRBJ2-2; TRBD2 might be the D (6 bases). The CDR3 loop reads CASGPSAGTGELFF. CDR3 bases: TGTGCCAGCGGGCCTAGCGCAGGGACCGGGGAGCTGTTTTTT.